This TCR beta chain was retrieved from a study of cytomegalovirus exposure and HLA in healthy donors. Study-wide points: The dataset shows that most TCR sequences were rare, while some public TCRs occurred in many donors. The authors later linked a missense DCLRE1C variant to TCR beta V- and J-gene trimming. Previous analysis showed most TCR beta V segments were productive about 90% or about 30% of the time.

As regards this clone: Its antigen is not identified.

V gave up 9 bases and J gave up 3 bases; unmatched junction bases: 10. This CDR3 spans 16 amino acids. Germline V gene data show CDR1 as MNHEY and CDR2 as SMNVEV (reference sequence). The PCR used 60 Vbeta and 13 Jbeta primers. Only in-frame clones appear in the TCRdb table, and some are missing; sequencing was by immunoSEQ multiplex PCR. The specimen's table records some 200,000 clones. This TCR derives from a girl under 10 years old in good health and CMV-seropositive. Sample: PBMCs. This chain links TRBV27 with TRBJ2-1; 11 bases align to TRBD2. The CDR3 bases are TGTGCCAGTAGAAGAACCGGGACTAGCGGCTACAATGAGCAGTTCTTC. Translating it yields CASRRTGTSGYNEQFF.